These 6 T cell receptor beta chains share one sample of origin, sequenced in a study of cytomegalovirus exposure and HLA in healthy donors. Here immunoSEQ multiplex PCR was the method, and the copy in TCRdb shows in-frame clones only, minus some. The sample carries over 100,000 clones, nearly 90% recorded once. The sequencing sample was made of PBMCs. These receptors were obtained from a man aged 25 to 40 in good health and CMV-seronegative.

The J gene is TRBJ1-4, the V gene TRBV6-5; D gene unclear. V lost 0 bases to trimming and J lost 0 bases, with 8 bases between them. The V gene's germline CDR1 is MNHEY and CDR2 SVGAGI. This CDR3 contains 16 residues. The CDR3 loop is CASSYSSDTTNEKLFF. The CDR3 bases are TGTGCCAGCAGTTACTCGAGTGACACAACTAATGAAAAACTGTTTTTT.

CDR3 in amino acids: CASSQDWLADTQYF. CDR3 bases: TGCGCCAGCAGCCAAGATTGGCTAGCAGATACGCAGTATTTT. The rearrangement uses TRBV4-1 and TRBJ2-3; D not resolved. V was cut by 0 bases and J by 4 bases, with 8 bases left in between. Germline V gene lookup returns CDR1 MGHRA and CDR2 YSYEKL. CDR3 length equals 14 residues.

The chain joins TRBV18 to TRBJ2-7; TRBD1 matches 7 bases. J was trimmed by 3 bases and V by 1 base; bases with no gene match: 0. CDR3 length equals 13 residues. Germline assignment: CDR1 KGHSH and CDR2 LQKENI. The DNA of the CDR3 is TGTGCCAGCTCACCACGGGACAGCTACGAGCAGTACTTC. Residues: CASSPRDSYEQYF.

This rearrangement joins TRBV7-3 to TRBJ1-2; a possible D gene is TRBD1 (5 bases). Trimming shortened V by 6 bases and J by 2 bases, and 13 bases separated the two germline ends. Germline lookup yields CDR1 SGHTA and CDR2 FQGTGA. CDR3 length: 14 residues. The chain's CDR3 is CASRPTGENYGYTF. CDR3 DNA sequence: TGTGCCAGCAGACCAACGGGGGAGAACTATGGCTACACCTTC.

Only a few counts were recorded for this clone. The chain carries TRBV7-2 and TRBJ1-4; TRBD1 aligns across 7 bases. V dropped 2 bases and J dropped 13; count of bases not matched to a gene: 10. The V gene's germline CDR1 is SGHTA and CDR2 FQGNSA. The CDR3 loop spans 14 amino acids. The CDR3 sequence is CASSLRQGYGGLFF. In DNA form, the CDR3 reads TGTGCCAGCAGCTTAAGACAGGGCTATGGGGGACTGTTTTTT.

The chain joins TRBV12-5 to TRBJ2-1, with TRBD2 matching 10 bases. V lost 1 base and J lost 3; bases outside the gene matches: 3. This CDR3 has 16 residues. CDR1 is LGHNT, CDR2 FRNRAP, per germline. The DNA for the CDR3 is TGTGCTAGTGGTTTGGCTAGCGGGGGCCTCTACAATGAGCAGTTCTTC. Its translation is CASGLASGGLYNEQFF.